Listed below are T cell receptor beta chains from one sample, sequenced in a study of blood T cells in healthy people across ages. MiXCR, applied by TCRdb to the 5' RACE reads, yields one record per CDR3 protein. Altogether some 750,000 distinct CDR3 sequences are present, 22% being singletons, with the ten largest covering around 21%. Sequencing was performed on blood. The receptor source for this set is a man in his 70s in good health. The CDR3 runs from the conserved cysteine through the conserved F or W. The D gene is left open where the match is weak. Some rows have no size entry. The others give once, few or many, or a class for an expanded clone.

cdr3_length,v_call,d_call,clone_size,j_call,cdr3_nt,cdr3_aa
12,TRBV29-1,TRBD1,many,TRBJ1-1,TGCAGCGTTCGCAGGGGGGACACTGAAGCTTTCTTT,CSVRRGDTEAFF
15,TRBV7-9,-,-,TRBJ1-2,TGTGCCAGCAGCTCCCGGGACCTAGCTAACTATGGCTACACCTTC,CASSSRDLANYGYTF
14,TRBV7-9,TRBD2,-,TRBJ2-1,TGTGCCAGCAGCGTCACTAGCGGACACAATGAGCAGTTCTTC,CASSVTSGHNEQFF
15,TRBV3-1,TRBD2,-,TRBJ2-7,TGTGCCAGCAGCAAGCGGGGAGGGAATGTTTACGAGCAGTACTTC,CASSKRGGNVYEQYF
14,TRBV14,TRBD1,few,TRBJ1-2,TGTGCCAGCAGCGCCCGGGACAGCTTCTATGGCTACACCTTC,CASSARDSFYGYTF
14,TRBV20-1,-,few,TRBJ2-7,TGCAGTGCTAGAGATTTGGACATTTCCTACGAGCAGTACTTC,CSARDLDISYEQYF
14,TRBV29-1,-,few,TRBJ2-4,TGCAGCGTTGAAGATCATGGGGGCATCAACATTCAGTACTTC,CSVEDHGGINIQYF
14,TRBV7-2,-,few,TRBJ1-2,TGTGCCAGCAGCCGAAATCGGGCGGGCGATGGCTACACCTTC,CASSRNRAGDGYTF
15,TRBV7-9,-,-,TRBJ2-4,TGTGCCAGCAGCTTAGTGGTCAGGGGGGCGGACATTCAGTACTTC,CASSLVVRGADIQYF
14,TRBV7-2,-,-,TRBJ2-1,TGTGCCAGCAGCTTAGCGGGGTCGAACGGTGAGCAGTTCTTC,CASSLAGSNGEQFF
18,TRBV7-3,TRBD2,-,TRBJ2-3,TGTGCCAGCAGCCCCGACCTAGCGGGATCCCTACGCACAGATACGCAGTATTTT,CASSPDLAGSLRTDTQYF
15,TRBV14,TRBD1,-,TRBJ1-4,TGTGCCAGCAGCCCTAGACAGGGCTATAATGAAAAACTGTTTTTT,CASSPRQGYNEKLFF
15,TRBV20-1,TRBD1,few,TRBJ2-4,TGCAGTGCACTACGGACAGGGGTTTCCAAAAACATTCAGTACTTC,CSALRTGVSKNIQYF
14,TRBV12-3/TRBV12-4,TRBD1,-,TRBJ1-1,TGTGCCAGCAGTTTGTCAGGGGGGAGAACTGAAGCTTTCTTT,CASSLSGGRTEAFF
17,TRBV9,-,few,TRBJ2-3,TGTGCCAGCAGCGTAGCTGGCTTCCCCTCCGCAGGAGATACGCAGTATTTT,CASSVAGFPSAGDTQYF
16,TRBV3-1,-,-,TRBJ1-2,TGTGCCAGCAGCCAAGGGGGAAGGGGCCAAAACTATGGCTACACCTTC,CASSQGGRGQNYGYTF
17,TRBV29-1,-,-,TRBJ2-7,TGCAGCGTTGAACGGCGTGGGGTTGGGGTCGGGACCTACGAGCAGTACTTC,CSVERRGVGVGTYEQYF
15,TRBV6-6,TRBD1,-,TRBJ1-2,TGTGCCAGCAGGGGGACAGGAGAAGGAATCTATGGCTACACCTTC,CASRGTGEGIYGYTF
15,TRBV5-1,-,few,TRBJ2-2,TGCGCCAGCAGCCCGGGGCCACCCAACACCGGGGAGCTGTTTTTT,CASSPGPPNTGELFF
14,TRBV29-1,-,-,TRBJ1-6,TGCAGCGTTGGGGGGGGAGGGGTTGATTCACCCCTCCACTTT,CSVGGGGVDSPLHF
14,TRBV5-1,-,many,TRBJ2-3,TGCGCCAGCAGCCTACGGACAGCCACAGATACGCAGTATTTT,CASSLRTATDTQYF
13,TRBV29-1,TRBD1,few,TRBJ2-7,TGCAGCGTTGGGGGACAGGGTCTGTCCGAGCAGTACTTC,CSVGGQGLSEQYF
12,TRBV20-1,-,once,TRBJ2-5,TGCAGTGCTCCACTGGCCGGGGAGACCCAGTACTTC,CSAPLAGETQYF
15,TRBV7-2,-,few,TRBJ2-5,TGTGCCAGCAGCTTAGATGCGGGGGCACAAGAGACCCAGTACTTC,CASSLDAGAQETQYF
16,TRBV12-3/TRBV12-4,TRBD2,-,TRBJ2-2,TGTGCCAGCAGTTTTACGAAGCGGGGATTGACCGGGGAGCTGTTTTTT,CASSFTKRGLTGELFF
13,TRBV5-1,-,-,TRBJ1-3,TGCGCCAGCAGCCGAGACAGGCAAAACACCATATATTTT,CASSRDRQNTIYF
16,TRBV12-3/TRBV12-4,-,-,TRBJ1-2,TGTGCCAGCAGTTTTGTCACAGGTGTTTCTAACTATGGCTACACCTTC,CASSFVTGVSNYGYTF
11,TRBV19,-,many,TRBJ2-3,TGTGCCAGCAGCATAGCAGATACGCAGTATTTT,CASSIADTQYF
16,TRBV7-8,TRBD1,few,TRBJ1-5,TGTGCCAGCAGCTTAGCTGGTAACAGGGGAAATCAGCCCCAGCATTTT,CASSLAGNRGNQPQHF
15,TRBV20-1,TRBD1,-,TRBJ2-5,TGCAGTGCAACTCCCACAGGGGGCAACCAAGAGACCCAGTACTTC,CSATPTGGNQETQYF
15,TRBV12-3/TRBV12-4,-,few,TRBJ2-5,TGTGCCAGCAGCTCTTCACGGGCGTCGCTGAAGACCCAGTACTTC,CASSSSRASLKTQYF
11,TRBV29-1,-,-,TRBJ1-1,TGCAGCGCCCAGGGTCGGGCTGAAGCTTTCTTT,CSAQGRAEAFF
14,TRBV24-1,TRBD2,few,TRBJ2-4,TGTGCCACCAGTGACCCAGGGAGGGAAAACATTCAGTACTTC,CATSDPGRENIQYF
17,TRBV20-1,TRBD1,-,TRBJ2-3,TGCAGTGCTAGAGACCGAACAGGGGGCTTTTACACAGATACGCAGTATTTT,CSARDRTGGFYTDTQYF
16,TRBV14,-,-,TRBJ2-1,TGTGCCAGCAGCCAAAGTATGGTGCTCCCGGGGAATGAGCAGTTCTTC,CASSQSMVLPGNEQFF
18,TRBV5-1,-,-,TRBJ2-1,TGCGCCAGCAGCTTGGCCTTGGCGACAGGCCCGTCCTACAATGAGCAGTTCTTC,CASSLALATGPSYNEQFF